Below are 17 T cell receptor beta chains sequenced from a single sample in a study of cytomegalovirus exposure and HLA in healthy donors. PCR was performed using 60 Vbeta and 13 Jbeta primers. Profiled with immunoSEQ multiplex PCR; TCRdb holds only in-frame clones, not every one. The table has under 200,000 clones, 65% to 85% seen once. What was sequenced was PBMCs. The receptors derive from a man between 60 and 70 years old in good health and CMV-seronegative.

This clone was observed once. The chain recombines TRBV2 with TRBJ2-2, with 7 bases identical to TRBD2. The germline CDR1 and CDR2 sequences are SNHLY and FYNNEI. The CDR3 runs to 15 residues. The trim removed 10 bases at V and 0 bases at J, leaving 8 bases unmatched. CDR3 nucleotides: TGTGCCATCAGATGGGGGGGTCCGAACACCGGGGAGCTGTTTTTT. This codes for CAIRWGGPNTGELFF.

Here the CDR3 DNA reads TGCAGCGTCTTCGGGGGTCGTACTGAAGCTTTCTTT. Its protein product is CSVFGGRTEAFF. The genes are TRBV29-1 and TRBJ1-1; D perhaps matches TRBD1 (5 bases). This CDR3 contains 12 residues. The germline CDR1 and CDR2 sequences are SQVTM and ANQGSEA. Trimming removed 6 bases at V and 5 bases at J, with 13 bases between. Combining the CDR3 with reference TRBV29-1 and TRBJ1-1 gives the whole variable domain SAVISQKPSRDICQRGTSLTIQCQVDSQVTMMFWYRQQPGQSLTLIATANQGSEATYESGFVIDKFPISRPNLTFSTLTVSNMSPEDSSIYLCSVFGGRTEAFFGQGTRLTVV.

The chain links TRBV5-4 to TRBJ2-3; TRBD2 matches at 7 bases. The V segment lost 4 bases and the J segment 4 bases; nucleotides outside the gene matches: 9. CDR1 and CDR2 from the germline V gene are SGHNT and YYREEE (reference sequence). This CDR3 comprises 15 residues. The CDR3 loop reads CASSPTRSGADTQYF. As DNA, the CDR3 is TGTGCCAGCAGCCCAACCAGAAGCGGGGCAGATACGCAGTATTTT.

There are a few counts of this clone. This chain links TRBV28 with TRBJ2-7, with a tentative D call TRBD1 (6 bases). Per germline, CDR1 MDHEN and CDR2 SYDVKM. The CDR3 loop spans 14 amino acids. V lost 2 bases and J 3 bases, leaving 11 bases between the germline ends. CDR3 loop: CASSLPGDLYEQYF. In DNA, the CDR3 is TGTGCCAGCAGTTTACCAGGGGATCTCTACGAGCAGTACTTC.

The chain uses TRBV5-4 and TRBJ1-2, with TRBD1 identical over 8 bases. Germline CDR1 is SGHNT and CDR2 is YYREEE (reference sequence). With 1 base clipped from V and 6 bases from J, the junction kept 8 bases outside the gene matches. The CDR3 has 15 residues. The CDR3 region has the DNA TGTGCCAGCAGCTTGAGGACCGCAGGGGGCGATGGCTACACCTTC. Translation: CASSLRTAGGDGYTF.

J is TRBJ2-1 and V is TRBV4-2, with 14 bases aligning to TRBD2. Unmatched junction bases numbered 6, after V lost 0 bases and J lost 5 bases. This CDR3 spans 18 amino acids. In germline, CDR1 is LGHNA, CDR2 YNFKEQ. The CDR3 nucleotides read TGTGCCAGCAGCCAAGATTGGACTAGCGGGGGGCGAAACAATGAGCAGTTCTTC. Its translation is CASSQDWTSGGRNNEQFF.

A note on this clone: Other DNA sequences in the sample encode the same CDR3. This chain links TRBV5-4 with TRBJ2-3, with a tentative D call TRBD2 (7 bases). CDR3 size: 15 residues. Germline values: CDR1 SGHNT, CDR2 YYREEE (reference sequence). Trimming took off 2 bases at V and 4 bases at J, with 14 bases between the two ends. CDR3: CASSFSGGAADTQYF. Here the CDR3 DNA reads TGTGCCAGCAGCTTTAGTGGGGGGGCAGCAGATACGCAGTATTTT.

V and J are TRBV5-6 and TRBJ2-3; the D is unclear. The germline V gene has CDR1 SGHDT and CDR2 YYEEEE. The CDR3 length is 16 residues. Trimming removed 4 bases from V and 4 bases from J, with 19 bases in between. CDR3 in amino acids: CASSVGGLNIPDTQYF. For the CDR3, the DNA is TGTGCCAGCAGCGTGGGTGGGCTGAATATTCCAGATACGCAGTATTTT.

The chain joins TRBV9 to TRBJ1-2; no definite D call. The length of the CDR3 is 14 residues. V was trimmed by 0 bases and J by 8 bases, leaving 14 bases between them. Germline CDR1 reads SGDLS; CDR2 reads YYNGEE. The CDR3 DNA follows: TGTGCCAGCAGCGTAGTCGGCGGTTCGGAGGGCTACACCTTC. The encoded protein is CASSVVGGSEGYTF.

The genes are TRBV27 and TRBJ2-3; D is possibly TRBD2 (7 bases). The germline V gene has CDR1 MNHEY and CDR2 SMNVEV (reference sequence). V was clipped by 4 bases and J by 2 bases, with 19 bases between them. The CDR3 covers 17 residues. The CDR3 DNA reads TGTGCCAGCAGTTCCAAGGGGGGGTGGACAGACACAGATACGCAGTATTTT. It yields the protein CASSSKGGWTDTDTQYF.

CDR3 in DNA: TGTGCCAGTTCTTGGGACAGGGAGATAGATACGCAGTATTTT. It yields the protein CASSWDREIDTQYF. This rearrangement joins TRBV19 to TRBJ2-3; 9 nucleotides agree with TRBD1. The CDR3 length is 14 residues. Germline V gene data show CDR1 as LNHDA and CDR2 as SQIVND (reference sequence). V was pared by 8 bases and J by 5 bases, with 8 bases of the junction left unmatched.

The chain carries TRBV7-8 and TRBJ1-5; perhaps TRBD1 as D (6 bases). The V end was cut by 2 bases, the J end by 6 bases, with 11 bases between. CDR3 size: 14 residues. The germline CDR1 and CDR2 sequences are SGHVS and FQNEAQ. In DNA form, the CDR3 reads TGTGCCAGCAGCTTACAGGGGAATGGTCAGCCCCAGCATTTT. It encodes CASSLQGNGQPQHF.

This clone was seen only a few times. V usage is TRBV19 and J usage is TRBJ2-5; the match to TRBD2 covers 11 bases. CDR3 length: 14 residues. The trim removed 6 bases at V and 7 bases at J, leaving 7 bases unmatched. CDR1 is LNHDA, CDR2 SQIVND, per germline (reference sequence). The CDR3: CASSQLAGDGTQYF. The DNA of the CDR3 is TGTGCCAGTAGCCAACTAGCGGGAGACGGGACCCAGTACTTC.

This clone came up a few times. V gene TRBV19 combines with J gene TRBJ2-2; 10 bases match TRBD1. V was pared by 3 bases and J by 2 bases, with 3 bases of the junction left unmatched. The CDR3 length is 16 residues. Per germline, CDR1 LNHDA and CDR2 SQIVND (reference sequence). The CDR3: CASSIGTGANTGELFF. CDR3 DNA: TGTGCCAGTAGTATCGGGACAGGGGCTAACACCGGGGAGCTGTTTTTT.

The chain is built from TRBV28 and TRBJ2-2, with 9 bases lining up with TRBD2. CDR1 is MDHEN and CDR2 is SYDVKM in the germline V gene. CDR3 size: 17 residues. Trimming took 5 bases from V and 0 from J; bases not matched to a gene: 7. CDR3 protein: CASSPPGGRANTGELFF. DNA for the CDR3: TGTGCCAGCAGTCCTCCGGGCGGGAGGGCGAACACCGGGGAGCTGTTTTTT.

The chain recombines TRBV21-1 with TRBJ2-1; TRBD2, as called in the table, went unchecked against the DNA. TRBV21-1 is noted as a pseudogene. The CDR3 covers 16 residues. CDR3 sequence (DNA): TGTGCCAGCAGCAATTTTGGCGGGAAAACCTACAATGAGCAGTTCTTC. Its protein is CASSNFGGKTYNEQFF.

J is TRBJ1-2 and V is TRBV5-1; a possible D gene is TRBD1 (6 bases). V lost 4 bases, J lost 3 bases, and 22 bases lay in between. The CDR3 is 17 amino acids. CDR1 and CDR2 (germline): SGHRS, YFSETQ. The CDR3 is CASSPREGGANDYGYTF. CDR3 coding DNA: TGCGCCAGCAGCCCGCGGGAAGGGGGGGCGAACGACTATGGCTACACCTTC.